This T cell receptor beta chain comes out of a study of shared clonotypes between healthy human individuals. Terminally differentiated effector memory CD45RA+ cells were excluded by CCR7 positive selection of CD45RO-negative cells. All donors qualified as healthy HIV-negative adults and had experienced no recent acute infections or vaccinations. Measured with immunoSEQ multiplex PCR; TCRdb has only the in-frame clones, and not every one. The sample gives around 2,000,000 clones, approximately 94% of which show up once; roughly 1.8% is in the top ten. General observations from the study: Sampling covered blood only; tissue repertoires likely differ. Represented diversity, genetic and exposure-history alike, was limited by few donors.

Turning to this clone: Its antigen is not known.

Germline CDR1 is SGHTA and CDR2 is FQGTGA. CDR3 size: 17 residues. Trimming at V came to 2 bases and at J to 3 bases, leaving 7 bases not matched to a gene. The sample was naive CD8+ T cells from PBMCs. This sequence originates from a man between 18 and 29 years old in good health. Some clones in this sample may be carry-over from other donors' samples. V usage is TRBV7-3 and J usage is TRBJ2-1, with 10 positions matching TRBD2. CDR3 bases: TGTGCCAGCAGCTTAGACCCGACTAGCGGGTTCTACAATGAGCAGTTCTTC. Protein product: CASSLDPTSGFYNEQFF.